This T cell receptor (beta chain) was sequenced in a study of blood T cell repertoires in COVID-19. On the study more broadly: Italy, Spain and the United States were the sources of the convalescent and acute COVID-19 samples.

Original processing notes: The assay estimated nucleated cells by amplifying reference gene primers. Method: immunoSEQ multiplex PCR; TCRdb's copy keeps in-frame clones and lacks some. V and J calls and clone size follow that table, whereas D and trimming were derived from the DNA. The sample lists approximately 320,000 clones; 85% were seen once. The CDR3 length is 15 residues. CDR1 MDHEN and CDR2 SYDVKM come from the germline V gene. After removal of 5 bases from V and 7 bases from J, the junction contained 7 bases not matched to a gene. This chain joins TRBV28 and TRBJ2-1, with 11 bases matching TRBD2. Sequencing was performed on peripheral blood. The sequence derives from a human donor in a cohort sampled during active COVID-19. The chain's CDR3 is CASSQIAGGLNEQFF. Written as DNA, the CDR3 is TGTGCCAGCAGTCAAATAGCGGGGGGGCTTAATGAGCAGTTCTTC.